The clone carrying this TCR beta chain has a handful of counts. Expressed TCRB transcripts were sequenced after all isolated RNA was converted to cDNA. TCRdb's table, derived via immunoSEQ multiplex PCR, lists solely in-frame clones and lacks some. The sample lists about 320,000 clones, about 15% seen once, with more than 6.5% in the top ten. The data derive from a study of beta chain features in type 1 diabetes. CDR3 length: 17 residues. Germline CDR1 and CDR2: KGHSH and LQKENI. V lost 6 bases, J lost 4 bases, and 22 bases lay in between. V is TRBV18 and J is TRBJ1-5; D may be TRBD1 (6 bases). This TCR was recovered from a man aged 25 to 40 in good health. The specimen was central memory CD4+ T cells from blood. The CDR3 bases are TGTGCCAGCTCGGTGAAAACCGGGACACCACAGAATCAGCCCCAGCATTTT. Translation gives CASSVKTGTPQNQPQHF.